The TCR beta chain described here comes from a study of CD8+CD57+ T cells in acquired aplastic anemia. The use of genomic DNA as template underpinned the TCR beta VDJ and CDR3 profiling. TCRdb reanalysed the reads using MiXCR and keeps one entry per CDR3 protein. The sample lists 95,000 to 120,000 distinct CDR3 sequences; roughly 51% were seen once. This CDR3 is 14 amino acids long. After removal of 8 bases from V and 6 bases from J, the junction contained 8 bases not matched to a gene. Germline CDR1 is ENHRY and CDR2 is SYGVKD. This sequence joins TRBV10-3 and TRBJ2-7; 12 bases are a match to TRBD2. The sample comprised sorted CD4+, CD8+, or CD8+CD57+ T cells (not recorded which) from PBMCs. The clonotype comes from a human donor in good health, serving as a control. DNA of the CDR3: TGTGCCATCGGGCTAGCGGGAGGGCCCGGCGAGCAGTACTTC. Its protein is CAIGLAGGPGEQYF.